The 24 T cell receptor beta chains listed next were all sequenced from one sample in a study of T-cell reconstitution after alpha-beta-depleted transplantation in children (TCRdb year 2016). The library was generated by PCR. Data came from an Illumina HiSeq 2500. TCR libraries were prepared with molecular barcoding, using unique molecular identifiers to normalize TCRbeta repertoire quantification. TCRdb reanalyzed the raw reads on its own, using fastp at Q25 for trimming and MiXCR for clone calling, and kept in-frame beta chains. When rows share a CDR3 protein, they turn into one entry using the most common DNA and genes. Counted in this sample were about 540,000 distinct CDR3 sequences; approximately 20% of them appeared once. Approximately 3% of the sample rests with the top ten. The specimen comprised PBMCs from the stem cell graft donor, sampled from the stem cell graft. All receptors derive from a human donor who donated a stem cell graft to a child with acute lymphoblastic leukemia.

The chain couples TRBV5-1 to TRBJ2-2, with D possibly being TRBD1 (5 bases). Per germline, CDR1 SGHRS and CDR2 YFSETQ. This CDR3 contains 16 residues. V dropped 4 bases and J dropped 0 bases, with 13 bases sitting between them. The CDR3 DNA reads TGCGCCAGCAGCGCGGACACCCATACGAACACCGGGGAGCTGTTTTTT. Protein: CASSADTHTNTGELFF. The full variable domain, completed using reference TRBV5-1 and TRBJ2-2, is KAGVTQTPRYLIKTRGQQVTLSCSPISGHRSVSWYQQTPGQGLQFLFEYFSETQRNKGNFPGRFSGRQFSNSRSEMNVSTLELGDSALYLCASSADTHTNTGELFFGEGSRLTVL.

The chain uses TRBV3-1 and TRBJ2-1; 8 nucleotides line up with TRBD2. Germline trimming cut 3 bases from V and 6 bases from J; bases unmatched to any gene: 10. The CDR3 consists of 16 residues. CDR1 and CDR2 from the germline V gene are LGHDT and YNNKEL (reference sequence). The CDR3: CASSQATSEFANEQFF. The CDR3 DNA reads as TGTGCCAGCAGCCAGGCGACTAGCGAATTCGCCAATGAGCAGTTCTTC.

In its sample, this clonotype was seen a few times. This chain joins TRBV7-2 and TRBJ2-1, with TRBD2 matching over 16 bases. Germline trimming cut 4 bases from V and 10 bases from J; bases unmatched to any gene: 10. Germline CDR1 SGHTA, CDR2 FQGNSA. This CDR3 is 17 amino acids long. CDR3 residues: CASSWGLAGGTGGEQFF. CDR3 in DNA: TGTGCCAGCAGCTGGGGACTAGCGGGAGGGACGGGGGGGGAGCAGTTCTTC.

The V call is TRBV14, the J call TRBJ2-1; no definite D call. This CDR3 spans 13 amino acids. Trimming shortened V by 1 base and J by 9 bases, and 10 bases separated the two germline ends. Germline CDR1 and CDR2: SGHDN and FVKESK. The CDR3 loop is CASSQGQFGEQFF. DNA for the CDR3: TGTGCCAGCAGCCAAGGCCAGTTTGGTGAGCAGTTCTTC.

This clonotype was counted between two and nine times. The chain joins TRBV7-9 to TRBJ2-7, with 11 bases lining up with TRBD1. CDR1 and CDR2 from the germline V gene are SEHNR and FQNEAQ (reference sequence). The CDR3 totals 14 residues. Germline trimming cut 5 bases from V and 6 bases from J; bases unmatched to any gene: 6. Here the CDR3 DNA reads TGTGCCAGCAGCCCCCGGACAGGGGGCTTCGAGCAGTACTTC. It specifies CASSPRTGGFEQYF.

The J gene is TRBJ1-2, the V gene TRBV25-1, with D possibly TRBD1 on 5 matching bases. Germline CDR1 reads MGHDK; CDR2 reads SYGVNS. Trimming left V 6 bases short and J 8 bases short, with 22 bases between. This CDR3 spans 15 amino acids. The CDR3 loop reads CASRPRAPGLDGYTF. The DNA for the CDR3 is TGTGCCAGCAGGCCCCGGGCCCCAGGGTTAGACGGCTACACCTTC.

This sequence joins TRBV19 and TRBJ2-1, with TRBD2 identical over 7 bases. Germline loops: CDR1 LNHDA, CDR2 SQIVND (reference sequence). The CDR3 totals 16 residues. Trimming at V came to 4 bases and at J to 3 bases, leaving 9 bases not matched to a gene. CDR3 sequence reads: CASSTPSRDYYNEQFF. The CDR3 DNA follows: TGTGCCAGTAGTACCCCCTCCCGGGACTACTACAATGAGCAGTTCTTC.

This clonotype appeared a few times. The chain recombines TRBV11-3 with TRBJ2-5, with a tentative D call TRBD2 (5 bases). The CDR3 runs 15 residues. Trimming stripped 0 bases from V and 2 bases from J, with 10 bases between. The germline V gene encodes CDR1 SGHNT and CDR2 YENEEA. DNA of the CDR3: TGTGCCAGCAGCTTAGAGGCTAGCCGGCAAGAGACCCAGTACTTC. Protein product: CASSLEASRQETQYF. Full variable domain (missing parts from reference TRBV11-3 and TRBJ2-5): EAGVVQSPRYKIIEKKQPVAFWCNPISGHNTLYWYLQNLGQGPELLIRYENEEAVDDSQLPKDRFSAERLKGVDSTLKIQPAELGDSAVYLCASSLEASRQETQYFGPGTRLLVL.

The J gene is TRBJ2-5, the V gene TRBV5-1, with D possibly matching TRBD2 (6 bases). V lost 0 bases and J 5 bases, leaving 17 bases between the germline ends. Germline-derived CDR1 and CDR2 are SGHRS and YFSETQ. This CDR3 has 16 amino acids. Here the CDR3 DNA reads TGCGCCAGCAGCTTGGCCTTTAGGGTCAGCGGGGAGACCCAGTACTTC. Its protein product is CASSLAFRVSGETQYF.

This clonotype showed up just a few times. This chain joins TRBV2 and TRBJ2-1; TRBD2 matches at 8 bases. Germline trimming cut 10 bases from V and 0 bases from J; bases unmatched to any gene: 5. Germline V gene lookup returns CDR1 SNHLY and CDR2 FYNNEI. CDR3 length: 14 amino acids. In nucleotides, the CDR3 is TGTGCCACCCCGGGAGGGCCCTCCTACAATGAGCAGTTCTTC. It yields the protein CATPGGPSYNEQFF.

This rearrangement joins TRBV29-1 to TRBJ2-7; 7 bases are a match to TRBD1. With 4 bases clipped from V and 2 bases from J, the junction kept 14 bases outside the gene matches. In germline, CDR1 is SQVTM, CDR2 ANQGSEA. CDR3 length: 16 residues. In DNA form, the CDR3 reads TGCAGCGTTGGGACAGGAATGACCGTCCTAACCTACGAGCAGTACTTC. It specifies CSVGTGMTVLTYEQYF.

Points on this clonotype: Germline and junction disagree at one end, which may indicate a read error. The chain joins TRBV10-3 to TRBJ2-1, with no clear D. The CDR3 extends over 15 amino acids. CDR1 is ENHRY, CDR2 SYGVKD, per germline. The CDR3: CAISEGHPSHNEQFF. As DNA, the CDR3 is TGTGCCATCAGTGAAGGTCACCCCTCCCACAATGAGCAGTTCTTC.

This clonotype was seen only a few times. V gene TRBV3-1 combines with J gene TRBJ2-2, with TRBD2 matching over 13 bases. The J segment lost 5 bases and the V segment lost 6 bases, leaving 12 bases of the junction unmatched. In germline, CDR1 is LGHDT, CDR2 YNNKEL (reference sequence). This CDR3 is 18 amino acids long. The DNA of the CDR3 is TGTGCCAGCAGTCCAAGAGTGGGACTAGCGGGGAGAACCGGGGAGCTGTTTTTT. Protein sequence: CASSPRVGLAGRTGELFF.

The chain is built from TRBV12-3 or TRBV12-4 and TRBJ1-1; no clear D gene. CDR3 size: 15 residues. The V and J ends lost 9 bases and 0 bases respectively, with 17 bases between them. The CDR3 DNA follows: TGTGCCAGTTTTGCCTATGGAGACATGAACACTGAAGCTTTCTTT. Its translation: CASFAYGDMNTEAFF.

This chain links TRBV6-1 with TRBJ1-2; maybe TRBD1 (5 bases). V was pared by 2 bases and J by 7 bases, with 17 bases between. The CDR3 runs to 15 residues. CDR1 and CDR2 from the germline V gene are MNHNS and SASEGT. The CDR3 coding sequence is TGTGCCAGCAGTGAATTCGGGGCCGAATCCGGTGGCTACACCTTC. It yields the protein CASSEFGAESGGYTF.

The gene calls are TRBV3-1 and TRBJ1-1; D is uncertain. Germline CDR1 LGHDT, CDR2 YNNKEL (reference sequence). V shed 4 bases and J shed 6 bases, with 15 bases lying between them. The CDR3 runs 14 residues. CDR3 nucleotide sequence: TGTGCCAGCAGCCGCAGGACCAGGAGCCCTGAAGCTTTCTTT. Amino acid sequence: CASSRRTRSPEAFF.

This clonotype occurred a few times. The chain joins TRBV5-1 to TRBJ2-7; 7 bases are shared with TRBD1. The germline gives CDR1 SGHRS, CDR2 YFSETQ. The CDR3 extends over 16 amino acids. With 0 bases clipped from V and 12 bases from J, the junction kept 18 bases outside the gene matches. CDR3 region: CASSLEGFPGTAGWYF. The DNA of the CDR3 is TGCGCCAGCAGCTTGGAGGGGTTTCCCGGGACAGCTGGATGGTACTTC.

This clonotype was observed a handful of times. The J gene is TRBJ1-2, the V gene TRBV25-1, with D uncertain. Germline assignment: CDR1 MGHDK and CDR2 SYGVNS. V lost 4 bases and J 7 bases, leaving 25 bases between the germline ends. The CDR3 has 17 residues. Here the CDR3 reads CASSGTDAPAAAPGYTF. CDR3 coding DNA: TGTGCCAGCAGTGGGACCGACGCGCCGGCGGCAGCCCCTGGCTACACCTTC.

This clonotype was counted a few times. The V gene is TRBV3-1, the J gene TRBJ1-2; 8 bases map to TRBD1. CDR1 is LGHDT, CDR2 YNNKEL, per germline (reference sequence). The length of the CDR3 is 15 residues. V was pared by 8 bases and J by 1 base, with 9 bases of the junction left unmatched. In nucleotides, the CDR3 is TGTGCCAGCGGATTCCGGGACAGGCTTAACTATGGCTACACCTTC. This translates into CASGFRDRLNYGYTF.

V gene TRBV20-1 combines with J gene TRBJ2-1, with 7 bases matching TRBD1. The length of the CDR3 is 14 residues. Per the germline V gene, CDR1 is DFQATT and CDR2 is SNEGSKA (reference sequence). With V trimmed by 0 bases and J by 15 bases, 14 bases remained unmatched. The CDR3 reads CSARDQRGHPTMFF. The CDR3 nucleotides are TGCAGTGCTAGAGATCAAAGGGGGCATCCTACAATGTTCTTC.

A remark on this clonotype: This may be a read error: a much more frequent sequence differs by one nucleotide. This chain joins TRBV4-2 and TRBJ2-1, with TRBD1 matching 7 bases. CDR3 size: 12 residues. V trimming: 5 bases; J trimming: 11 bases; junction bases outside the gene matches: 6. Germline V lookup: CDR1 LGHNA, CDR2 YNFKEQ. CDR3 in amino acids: CASSVQGYQQFF. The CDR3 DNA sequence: TGTGCCAGCAGCGTACAGGGGTATCAGCAGTTCTTC.

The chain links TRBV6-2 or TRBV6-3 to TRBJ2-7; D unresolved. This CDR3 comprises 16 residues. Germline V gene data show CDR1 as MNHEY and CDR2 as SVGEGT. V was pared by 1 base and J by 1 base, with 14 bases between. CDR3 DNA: TGTGCCAGCAGTTACTTAGGCGCCTATCCATCCTACGAGCAGTACTTC. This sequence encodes CASSYLGAYPSYEQYF.

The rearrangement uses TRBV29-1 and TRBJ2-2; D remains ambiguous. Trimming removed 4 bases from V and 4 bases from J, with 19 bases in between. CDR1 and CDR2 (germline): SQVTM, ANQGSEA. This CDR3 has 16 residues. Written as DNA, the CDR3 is TGCAGCGTTGTAACCCGACTTAGCTTGGGCACCGGGGAGCTGTTTTTT. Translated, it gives CSVVTRLSLGTGELFF.

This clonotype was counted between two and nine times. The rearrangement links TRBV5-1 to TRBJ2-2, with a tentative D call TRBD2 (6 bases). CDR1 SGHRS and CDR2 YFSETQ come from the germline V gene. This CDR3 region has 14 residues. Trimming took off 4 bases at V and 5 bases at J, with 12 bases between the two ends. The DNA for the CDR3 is TGCGCCAGCAGCCCTATACTAGCAACCGGGGAGCTGTTTTTT. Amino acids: CASSPILATGELFF.